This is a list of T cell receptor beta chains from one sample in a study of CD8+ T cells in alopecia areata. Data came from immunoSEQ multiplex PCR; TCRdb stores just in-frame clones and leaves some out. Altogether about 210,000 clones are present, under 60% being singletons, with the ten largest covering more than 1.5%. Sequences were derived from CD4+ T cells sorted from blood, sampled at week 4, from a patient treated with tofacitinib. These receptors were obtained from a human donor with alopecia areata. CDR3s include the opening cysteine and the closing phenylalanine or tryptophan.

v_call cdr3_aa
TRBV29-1 CSVESPGQGIHEQYF
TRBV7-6 CASSLGGGVEQYF
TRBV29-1 CSCSDPASEAFF
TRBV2 CASFIGTAGEQFF
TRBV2 CASSRGRDGANVLTF
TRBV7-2 CASSFGGNTEAFF
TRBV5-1 CASSLYPPNTEAFF
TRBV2 CASSEVGQGTEAFF
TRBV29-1 CSVWGTDGYTF
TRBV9 CASSLPTRTEAFF
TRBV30 CAWSVWSGTNEQYF
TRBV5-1 CASSHDREGTDTQYF
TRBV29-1 CSVKGTVTDTQYF
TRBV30 CAWSPRGGELFF
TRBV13 CASSLSGRVKDLFF
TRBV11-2 CASSLRTGYNEQFF
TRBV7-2 CASSPGQNTEAFF
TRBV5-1 CASSSGAYEQYF
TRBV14 CASSQRVPDTQYF
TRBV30 CAWGRNAEAFF
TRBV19 CASSAQVNTEAFF
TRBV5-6 CASSPKGTTNQPQHF
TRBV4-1 CASSQVLGRTEAFF
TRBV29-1 CSVDKGNTEAFF
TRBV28 CASSSGTGLPFF
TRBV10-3 CAISRGIGEKLFF
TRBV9 CASSVALTSGGKNEQFF
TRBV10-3 CAISESNSAYEQYF
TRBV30 CAWNRARGDTQYF
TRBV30 CAWSAGGLYNEQFF
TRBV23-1 CASSQTPAGGPGTNEKLFF
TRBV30 CAGRFGQGANYGYTF
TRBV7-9 CASSNRTGVFSPLHF
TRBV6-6 CASSYLAGAADTQYF
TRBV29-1 CSVVDSYEQYF
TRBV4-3 CASSQDRGLVLGHTQYF
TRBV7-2 CASSLGSGTYEQYF
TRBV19 CASSRNKRDSDLTTNEKLFF
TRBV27 CASSRGRANEKLFF
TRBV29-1 CSVEDANREGYTF
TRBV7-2 CASSMTGSNSPLHF
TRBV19 CASSRHENTEAFF
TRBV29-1 CSAGTGLYEQYF